This T cell receptor (beta chain) appears in the sequencing data of a study of T cells in Graves' hyperthyroidism and ophthalmopathy. Study summary: Blood from the periphery was taken at initial diagnosis, before any treatment. Study conclusions and caveats: With a median lead of approximately 6 months before onset, the model predicted ophthalmopathy.

V lost 5 bases, J lost 5 bases, and 17 bases lay in between. The CDR3 runs 14 residues. CDR1 is SGHKS and CDR2 is YYEKEE in the germline V gene (reference sequence). Amplified TCR beta CDR3 regions came from RNA transcripts. The HTBI primer set drove a first-round RT-PCR of the TCR CDR3. TCRdb re-called the multiplex PCR reads with MiXCR, one entry per CDR3 protein. The sample consists of hundreds of thousands of distinct CDR3 sequences, approximately 25% of them appearing once. To note about this clonotype: Its target is unknown.

Subjects aged 18 to 65 presented with newly diagnosed hyperthyroidism of less than 2 months' duration. For the diagnoses, clinical symptoms, serum thyroxine and TRAb, thyroid ultrasound and orbital computed tomography were used. The gene calls are TRBV5-5 and TRBJ2-7; D is possibly TRBD1 or TRBD2 (6 bases each). Material for sequencing was blood. The TCR sequence derives from a man aged 45 to 65 with Graves' hyperthyroidism. CDR3 in DNA: TGTGCCAGCAGGCAACCATGGGGGGCCCACGAGCAGTACTTC. Protein: CASRQPWGAHEQYF.